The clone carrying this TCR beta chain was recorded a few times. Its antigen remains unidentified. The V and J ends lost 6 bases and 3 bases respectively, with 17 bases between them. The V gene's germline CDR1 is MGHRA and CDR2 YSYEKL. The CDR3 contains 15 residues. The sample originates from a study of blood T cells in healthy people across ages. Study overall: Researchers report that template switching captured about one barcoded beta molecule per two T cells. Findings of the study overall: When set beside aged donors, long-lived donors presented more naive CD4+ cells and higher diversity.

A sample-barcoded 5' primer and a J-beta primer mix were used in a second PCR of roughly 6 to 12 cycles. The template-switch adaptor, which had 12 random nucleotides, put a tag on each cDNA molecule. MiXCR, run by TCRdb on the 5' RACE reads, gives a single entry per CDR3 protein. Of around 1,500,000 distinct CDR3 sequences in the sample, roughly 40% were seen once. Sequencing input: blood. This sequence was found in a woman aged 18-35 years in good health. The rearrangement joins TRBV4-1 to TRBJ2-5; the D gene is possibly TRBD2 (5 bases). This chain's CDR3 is CASSFSPTREETQYF. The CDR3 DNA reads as TGCGCCAGCAGTTTTTCCCCAACTAGGGAAGAGACCCAGTACTTC.